The present T cell receptor beta chain was sequenced within a study of monozygotic twins with inflammatory bowel disease. TCRdb processed the 5' RACE reads again and assigns one entry to each CDR3 protein, with no DNA. Found here are about 420,000 distinct CDR3 sequences; the top ten clones hold 2% to 2.5%. Per the germline V gene, CDR1 is LNHDA and CDR2 is SQIVND (reference sequence). The CDR3 loop spans 15 amino acids. Points on this clonotype: Its cognate antigen is unknown.

Study findings and constraints: IBD patients carried less diverse TCRbeta repertoires (inverse Simpson) than healthy co-twins. Evidence failed to back one strong IBD-linked signal or clonotype.

This TCR came from a human donor with ulcerative colitis or Crohn's disease, or a healthy co-twin of an affected twin (not recorded which). Sequencing was carried out using blood. The chain employs TRBV19 and TRBJ2-2; there is no DNA to check the TCRdb D call of TRBD1. The CDR3 loop is CASSITGLNTGELFF.